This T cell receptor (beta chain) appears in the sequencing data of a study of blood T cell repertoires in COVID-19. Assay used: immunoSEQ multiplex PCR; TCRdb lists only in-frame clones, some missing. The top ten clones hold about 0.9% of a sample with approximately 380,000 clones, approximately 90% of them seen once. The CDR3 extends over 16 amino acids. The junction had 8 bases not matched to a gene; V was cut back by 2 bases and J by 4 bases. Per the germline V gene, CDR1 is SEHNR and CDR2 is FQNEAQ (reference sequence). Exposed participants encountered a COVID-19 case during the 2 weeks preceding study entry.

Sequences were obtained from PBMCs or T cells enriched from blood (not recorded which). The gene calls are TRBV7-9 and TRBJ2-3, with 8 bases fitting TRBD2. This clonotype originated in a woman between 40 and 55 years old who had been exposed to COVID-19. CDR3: CASSLTTGGPSDTQYF. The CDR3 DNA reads TGTGCCAGCAGCTTAACAACGGGGGGGCCATCAGATACGCAGTATTTT. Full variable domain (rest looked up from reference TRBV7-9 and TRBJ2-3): DTGVSQNPRHKITKRGQNVTFRCDPISEHNRLYWYRQTLGQGPEFLTYFQNEAQLEKSRLLSDRFSAERPKGSFSTLEIQRTEQGDSAMYLCASSLTTGGPSDTQYFGPGTRLTVL.